The 11 T cell receptor beta chains given below trace back to one sample, sequenced in a study of tumor and adjacent non-tumor tissue in lung cancer. This sample's RNA came from whole unsorted tissue. A modified ARM-PCR protocol with three rounds of nested PCR amplified TCRbeta. TCRdb recomputed calls from the multiplex PCR reads with MiXCR, one row per CDR3 protein. The sample includes more than 70,000 distinct CDR3 sequences, more than 60% seen only once; the top ten take about 15%. Sequences were obtained from lung tumor tissue. Receptor source: a man between 65 and 85 years old with non-small cell lung cancer.

For this clonotype: A much larger clonotype is one base distant, so this may be a read error. This chain connects TRBV6-1 to TRBJ2-1, with TRBD2 matching over 7 bases. Per the germline V gene, CDR1 is MNHNS and CDR2 is SASEGT. The CDR3 extends over 14 amino acids. Here the CDR3 DNA reads TGTGCCAGCAGTGAAGGGCTAGCGGCAAATGGGCAGTTCTTC. The encoded protein is CASSEGLAANGQFF.

In its sample, this clonotype ranks as medium-sized (0.01 to 0.1%). This chain joins TRBV7-9 and TRBJ1-2; tentative D call: TRBD1 (6 bases). The CDR3 loop spans 15 amino acids. Germline lookup yields CDR1 SEHNR and CDR2 FQNEAQ (reference sequence). The V gene lost 0 bases and the J gene lost 6 bases, with 14 bases spanning the gap. The CDR3 region is CASSLAMDSMNGYTF. For the CDR3, the DNA is TGTGCCAGCAGCTTAGCTATGGACAGCATGAATGGCTACACCTTC.

This clonotype has a count of ten or more. The rearrangement joins TRBV12-3 or TRBV12-4 to TRBJ1-1, with D hard to call. This CDR3 spans 14 amino acids. Trimming cost V 6 bases and J 0 bases, with 11 bases left between them. DNA of the CDR3: TGTGCCAGCAGCTCCTTGGGTATGAACACTGAAGCTTTCTTT. This gives the protein CASSSLGMNTEAFF.

This clonotype was observed a handful of times. The DNA for the CDR3 is TGTGCCAGCAGCTTAGAAGGGGGAACGAACATCGAAGCTTTCTTT. Translated: CASSLEGGTNIEAFF. V and J are TRBV11-2 and TRBJ1-1; tentative D call: TRBD1 (6 bases). The germline V gene has CDR1 SGHAT and CDR2 FQNNGV. The CDR3 sequence is 15 residues long. V dropped 0 bases and J dropped 8 bases, with 16 bases sitting between them.

Turning to this clonotype: It may be a read error: a sequence one base away is much more abundant. The CDR3 DNA is TGCAGTGCTAGAGATCTAGGGGCCAGGGCAATCGGGGAGCGGTTTTTT. It translates to CSARDLGARAIGERFF. This rearrangement joins TRBV20-1 to TRBJ2-2; either TRBD1 or TRBD2 may supply D (5 bases each). This CDR3 has 16 residues. Germline CDR1 and CDR2: DFQATT and SNEGSKA (reference sequence).

This clonotype has only one observation. This may stem from a read error, because a much larger clone lies one nucleotide away. This chain links TRBV29-1 with TRBJ2-4; the D is unclear. The germline V and J ends were trimmed by 8 bases and 0 bases, with 5 bases remaining between them. Looked up from germline, CDR1 is SQVTM and CDR2 is ANQGSEA. CDR3 length equals 11 residues. Here the CDR3 DNA reads TGCAGCTTCCTAGCCAAAAACATTCAGTACTTC. Translating gives CSFLAKNIQYF. The entire variable domain, with the rest obtained from reference TRBV29-1 and TRBJ2-4, is as follows: SAVISQKPSRDICQRGTSLTIQCQVDSQVTMMFWYRQQPGQSLTLIATANQGSEATYESGFVIDKFPISRPNLTFSTLTVSNMSPEDSSIYLCSFLAKNIQYFGAGTRLSVL.

About this clonotype: Since no conserved phenylalanine or tryptophan closes the CDR3, a read error is the likely cause. The gene calls are TRBV29-1 and TRBJ2-7; TRBD2 agrees at 9 bases. The CDR3 totals 14 residues. Per germline, CDR1 SQVTM and CDR2 ANQGSEA. The CDR3 region is CGAQLAGGSREQYL. DNA for the CDR3: TGCGGCGCGCAACTGGCGGGAGGGTCTCGGGAGCAGTACTTA.

This clonotype was seen many times. The chain has TRBV4-1 and TRBJ2-7, with D hard to call. Trimming took off 5 bases at V and 2 bases at J, with 4 bases between the two ends. Germline assignment: CDR1 MGHRA and CDR2 YSYEKL. The CDR3 loop spans 11 amino acids. CDR3 residues: CASSSPYEQYF. The DNA of the CDR3 is TGCGCCAGCAGCAGTCCCTACGAGCAGTACTTC.

This clonotype occurred many times. V gene TRBV20-1 combines with J gene TRBJ2-1; 7 bases agree with TRBD2. J was trimmed by 2 bases and V by 4 bases; bases with no gene match: 2. This CDR3 spans 13 amino acids. Germline values: CDR1 DFQATT, CDR2 SNEGSKA (reference sequence). The DNA of the CDR3 is TGCAGTGCTACTAGCGGAACCTACAATGAGCAGTTCTTC. Translating it yields CSATSGTYNEQFF.

This clonotype was observed a handful of times. Given a much more abundant clone one base away, this may be a read error. The rearrangement joins TRBV29-1 to TRBJ2-5, with D uncertain. CDR3 length: 15 residues. Germline V gene sequence: CDR1 SQVTM, CDR2 ANQGSEA. Trimming removed 8 bases at V and 5 bases at J, with 24 bases between. The DNA of the CDR3 is TGCAGCCCGCAGTTTTTTACAGTCGGTGCGGAGACCCAGTACTTC. This codes for CSPQFFTVGAETQYF.

CDR3 sequence: CSAPGGRAGGSYNEQFF. The CDR3, as DNA: TGCAGCGCTCCCGGGGGTAGGGCGGGAGGCTCCTACAATGAGCAGTTCTTC. This rearrangement joins TRBV29-1 to TRBJ2-1, with 8 bases lining up with TRBD2. Germline values: CDR1 SQVTM, CDR2 ANQGSEA. The V segment lost 7 bases and the J segment 0 bases; nucleotides outside the gene matches: 14. This CDR3 is built from 17 residues.